The rows below give T cell receptor beta chains drawn from one sample of a study of radiotherapy plus CTLA-4 blockade in lung cancer. Measured with immunoSEQ multiplex PCR; TCRdb has only the in-frame clones, and not every one. The table has roughly 110,000 clones, about 84% seen once. Here the sequenced sample was peripheral blood, taken from a patient treated with radiotherapy plus ipilimumab. These TCRs come from a human donor with non-small cell lung cancer that progressed on radiotherapy plus ipilimumab. Some clones in this sample may be carry-over from other donors' samples. Both conserved end residues are part of each CDR3. D genes are given only for firm matches. Some rows have no size entry. The others give once, few or many, or a class for an expanded clone.

V gene	clone size	J gene	CDR3 length	D gene	CDR3 DNA	CDR3 protein
TRBV5-8	few	TRBJ1-2	16	TRBD1	TGTGCCAGCAGCTTCCTTCCGGGACAGGGTGAGGATGGCTACACCTTC	CASSFLPGQGEDGYTF
TRBV19	NA	TRBJ2-7	14	NA	TGTGCCAGTAGCCAGCCGTCAGTGTCCTACGAGCAGTACTTC	CASSQPSVSYEQYF
TRBV28	NA	TRBJ2-3	17	TRBD2	TGTGCCAGCAGACCTCCCACGACTAGCGGGCGCACAGATACGCAGTATTTT	CASRPPTTSGRTDTQYF
TRBV5-6	few	TRBJ1-1	15	NA	TGTGCCAGCAGCTTGGTGGGGGCGCAGGACACTGAAGCTTTCTTT	CASSLVGAQDTEAFF
TRBV5-1	NA	TRBJ1-5	16	NA	TGCGCCAGCAGCTTAGGGGCTACGGAGGGGAGTCAGCCCCAGCATTTT	CASSLGATEGSQPQHF
TRBV29-1	NA	TRBJ2-7	13	NA	TGCAGCGTTGGGGGGCCGCAAACCTACGAGCAGTACTTC	CSVGGPQTYEQYF
TRBV9	NA	TRBJ2-7	14	NA	TGTGCCAGCAGCTCGCGGACAGCCCCCTACGAGCAGTACTTC	CASSSRTAPYEQYF
TRBV2	NA	TRBJ2-2	16	NA	TGTGCCAGCAGTGAAGTCTCACCTGCGAACACCGGGGAGCTGTTTTTT	CASSEVSPANTGELFF
TRBV5-1	NA	TRBJ2-5	16	TRBD2	TGCGCCAGCAGCTTGAGTCCTAGCGGGGGCCAAGAGACCCAGTACTTC	CASSLSPSGGQETQYF
TRBV7-8	NA	TRBJ1-3	16	TRBD1	TGTGCCAGCAGCTCTCAGGGGGTTCTCTCTGGAAACACCATATATTTT	CASSSQGVLSGNTIYF
TRBV7-8	NA	TRBJ2-7	14	NA	TGTGCCAGCAGCTTACACGGTTATCCCCTGGAGCAGTACTTC	CASSLHGYPLEQYF
TRBV7-3	many	TRBJ2-7	15	NA	TGTGCCAGCAGCTTGGCTGCTGGGGGCCCCTACGAGCAGTACTTC	CASSLAAGGPYEQYF
TRBV10-3	NA	TRBJ2-3	14	NA	TGTGCCATCAGAACAGGGTTAAGTACAGATACGCAGTATTTT	CAIRTGLSTDTQYF
TRBV7-2	NA	TRBJ1-6	18	TRBD1	TGTGCCAGCAGTGAAGACGGGACAGGGAGCTCCTATAATTCACCCCTCCACTTT	CASSEDGTGSSYNSPLHF
TRBV7-7	NA	TRBJ2-5	14	TRBD1	TGTGCTAGCAGCGCCGGGACAGGGGAGTTGGCCCAGTACTTC	CASSAGTGELAQYF
TRBV2	NA	TRBJ1-3	14	NA	TGTGCCAGCATGGTGGAAGACTCTGGAAACACCATATATTTT	CASMVEDSGNTIYF
TRBV19	NA	TRBJ1-1	13	NA	TGTGCCAGTAGTGAAGCGCTCAACACTGAAGCTTTCTTT	CASSEALNTEAFF
TRBV19	NA	TRBJ2-7	14	NA	TGTGCCAGTAGTTCCCGGGGGTTAGCCTACGAGCAGTACTTC	CASSSRGLAYEQYF
TRBV29-1	NA	TRBJ2-7	12	NA	TGCAGCGTTGGAGCCTCGGGGGACGAGCAGTACTTC	CSVGASGDEQYF
TRBV7-2	NA	TRBJ2-5	15	NA	TGTGCCAGCAGCTTAGATCTGGGGGCTTACGAGACCCAGTACTTC	CASSLDLGAYETQYF
TRBV6-5	NA	TRBJ2-1	15	TRBD2	TGTGCCAGCAGGTTAGCGGGGGGGTCCTACAATGAGCAGTTCTTC	CASRLAGGSYNEQFF